Sequencing of this TCR beta chain was carried out in a study of blood T cell repertoires in COVID-19 (dated by TCRdb to 2018 to 2021). About the investigation overall: Samples covering the acute and convalescent phases of COVID-19 were provided by collaborators in the United States, Italy and Spain. The prospective study material was composed of cDNA or gDNA derived from T cells, B-cell-depleted T cells, or PBMCs. Subjects who had been exposed to COVID-19, were actively infected with it, or had recovered from it provided the deeply sampled blood TCRbeta repertoires that made up the dataset. The repertoires were released in a freely available public database intended as a resource for research on the immune response to SARS-CoV-2. The samples were drawn from two sources: the first 160 participants of the ongoing ImmuneRACE study, and some 1,300 subjects contributed by 6 global collaborators. A de-identified subject ID, COVID-19 status, age in years and sex were almost always included in the sample metadata. Where available, HLA class I and class II types were obtained from metadata supplied by the sample provider rather than from assay-based typing. General study outcomes and caveats: Clinical and demographic metadata were provided uncurated, with the amount varying by source and participant.

In regard to this clone: The clone's antigen remains unknown. Base qualities were left out, and no much larger clone turns up one base away.

TCRbeta CDR3 regions were amplified from genomic DNA by means of the immunoSEQ Assay, a bias-controlled multiplex PCR. Per the source publication's procedure: The number of nucleated cells in each sample was estimated from the amplification of reference gene primers within the assay. To quantify the absolute abundance of each unique TCRbeta CDR3 rearrangement, sequence reads were collapsed and filtered. For each sample, productive Simpson clonality was calculated by taking the square root of Simpson's diversity index across productive rearrangements. TCRdb re-hosts the immuneACCESS table, in-frame sequences only. Its copies lack some clones; in the studies checked, an unresolved V gene accounts for under half of them, and the cause for the rest is not known. The V and J calls and clone size come from that table; D and trimming were worked out from the DNA. In all, the sample holds 90,000 to 95,000 clones, and 85% to 90% of those were seen once. The ten largest clones capture 4.8% of the sample.

CDR1 and CDR2 are drawn from the germline V gene: SNHLY, FYNNEI. Relative to germline, V is missing 4 bases and J is missing 1 base, with 5 bases of the junction outside any gene match. Inclusive of the bounding cysteine and phenylalanine, the CDR3 is 15 residues long. Only the CDR3 DNA is retained, 45 bases long and in frame from the first base. Each collaborating institution followed its own protocols to collect whole blood in K2EDTA tubes. Collaborator samples were shipped for TCRbeta analysis as frozen whole blood, isolated PBMCs, or DNA extracted from either sample type. The receptor's source is a woman older than 75 with active COVID-19. Here the chain combines TRBV2 and TRBJ1-1, with 8 junctional bases fitting TRBD1. Sequences were obtained from peripheral blood. The sequenced DNA: TGTGCCAGCAGTGCCCAGGGGGCTGGGAACACTGAAGCTTTCTTT. It specifies CASSAQGAGNTEAFF.